This TCR beta chain emerged from a study of CXCR3-negative and CXCR3-positive naive CD8 T cells. The libraries of TRB cDNA were constructed through 5' RACE using UMI labels. TCRdb derives one entry per CDR3 protein from the 5' RACE reads, leaving out DNA. The sample yields some 130,000 distinct CDR3 sequences, of which the top ten take up about 0.48%. Study-wide results and limits: The study found more hydrophobic TRB CDR3s in CXCR3-positive naive cells than in CXCR3-negative naive cells. Memory CD8+ cells showed much lower diversity, while both naive subsets displayed comparably high diversity.

This CDR3 is 15 amino acids long. CDR1 and CDR2 from the germline V gene are MDHEN and SYDVKM. Turning to this clonotype: Its antigen remains unidentified.

The TCR comes from a human donor in good health. Some clones in this sample may be carry-over from other donors' samples. Sequencing was performed on naive CXCR3- CD8+ T cells from blood. The subset denotes: CD45RO-CCR7+CD27+CD95- naive CD8+ T cells lacking CXCR3 (TNR3-). The genes are TRBV28 and TRBJ2-1; TCRdb's assignment of TRBD2 cannot be checked, as there is no DNA. CDR3 in amino acids: CASSSAGLAGGEQFF.